The 14 T cell receptor beta chains below all came from one sample that was sequenced in a study of beta chain features in type 1 diabetes. Study-level points and caveats: Shortening that was moderate but significant affected the TCRB CDR3s of Type 1 diabetes patients in all four CD4+ subsets.

The antigens these receptors bind are not known. The whole isolated RNA underwent reverse transcription, so sequencing captured expressed TCRB transcripts. Data came from immunoSEQ multiplex PCR; TCRdb stores just in-frame clones and leaves some out. Here the sample spans 130,000 or so clones, roughly 10% being singletons. Sequencing was carried out using central memory CD4+ T cells from blood. These receptors were collected from a man younger than 45 with type 1 diabetes.

This clone came up a few times. This sequence joins TRBV5-4 and TRBJ2-7, with D possibly being TRBD2 (6 bases). Germline CDR1 and CDR2: SGHNT and YYREEE (reference sequence). Trimming shortened V by 5 bases and J by 2 bases, and 17 bases separated the two germline ends. This CDR3 contains 15 residues. CDR3: CASSPGSGRTYEQYF. The CDR3 coding sequence is TGTGCCAGCAGTCCCGGGTCAGGGAGGACCTACGAGCAGTACTTC.

The rearrangement uses TRBV6-1 and TRBJ1-1; possible D gene TRBD1, 5 bases. The germline V gene encodes CDR1 MNHNS and CDR2 SASEGT. The CDR3 consists of 14 residues. The V gene lost 5 bases and the J gene lost 5 bases, with 15 bases spanning the gap. The CDR3 is CASSSQREGTEAFF. DNA for the CDR3: TGTGCCAGCAGTTCACAGAGGGAGGGGACTGAAGCTTTCTTT.

V is TRBV7-2 and J is TRBJ2-6, with D tentatively TRBD1 (6 bases). V dropped 5 bases and J dropped 0 bases, with 14 bases sitting between them. This CDR3 has 17 residues. Germline V gene lookup returns CDR1 SGHTA and CDR2 FQGNSA. CDR3 protein: CASSKNLGGSGANVLTF. The DNA of the CDR3 is TGTGCCAGCAGCAAGAATTTAGGGGGCTCTGGGGCCAACGTCCTGACTTTC.

The chain links TRBV9 to TRBJ2-3; 11 bases are shared with TRBD2. This CDR3 spans 15 amino acids. V was pared by 4 bases and J by 2 bases, with 3 bases of the junction left unmatched. Germline V gives CDR1 SGDLS, CDR2 YYNGEE. The chain's CDR3 is CASSSSGGTTDTQYF. CDR3 nucleotides: TGTGCCAGCAGCTCTAGCGGGGGGACCACAGATACGCAGTATTTT. The full variable domain, rest sourced from reference TRBV9 and TRBJ2-3, is DSGVTQTPKHLITATGQRVTLRCSPRSGDLSVYWYQQSLDQGLQFLIQYYNGEERAKGNILERFSAQQFPDLHSELNLSSLELGDSALYFCASSSSGGTTDTQYFGPGTRLTVL.

This clone has more than one count but fewer than ten. The gene calls are TRBV9 and TRBJ2-7, with D possibly TRBD1 on 5 matching bases. The V gene's germline CDR1 is SGDLS and CDR2 YYNGEE. CDR3 length: 12 residues. Trimming shortened V by 2 bases and J by 3 bases, and 6 bases separated the two germline ends. CDR3 bases: TGTGCCAGCAGCGTGGACAACTACGAGCAGTACTTC. Translated, it gives CASSVDNYEQYF.

The chain recombines TRBV6-5 with TRBJ2-7, with TRBD2 identical over 8 bases. The CDR3 consists of 14 residues. Germline CDR1 MNHEY, CDR2 SVGAGI. Unmatched junction bases numbered 4, after V lost 0 bases and J lost 6 bases. As DNA, the CDR3 is TGTGCCAGCAGTTACTCGCGGGGGGCTAGCGAGCAGTACTTC. Residues: CASSYSRGASEQYF.

In its sample, this clone was seen a few times. This sequence joins TRBV19 and TRBJ1-1, with 8 bases matching TRBD1. The CDR3 totals 16 residues. V was pared by 1 base and J by 3 bases, with 7 bases of the junction left unmatched. CDR1 and CDR2 (germline): LNHDA, SQIVND (reference sequence). The CDR3 DNA follows: TGTGCCAGTAGTATAGCGTCAGGGGGCACGGACACTGAAGCTTTCTTT. Protein product: CASSIASGGTDTEAFF.

The chain is built from TRBV28 and TRBJ2-1; the D gene is possibly TRBD1 (5 bases). Trimming left V 3 bases short and J 9 bases short, with 9 bases between. Germline CDR1 MDHEN, CDR2 SYDVKM. This CDR3 is built from 12 residues. The CDR3 region has the DNA TGTGCCAGCAGTTTTAGAAGGGGTGAGCAGTTCTTC. Translating gives CASSFRRGEQFF.

Concerning this clone itself: The junction departs from the called germline gene at one end, perhaps through a read error. J is TRBJ2-5 and V is TRBV7-7; TRBD1 matches at 10 bases. The V gene's germline CDR1 is SSHAT and CDR2 FNYEAQ (reference sequence). The CDR3 runs to 15 residues. CDR3 coding DNA: TGTGCTAGCAGCTTGACAGGGGGCCAGCAAGAGACCCAGTACTTC. It specifies CASSLTGGQQETQYF.

V is TRBV6-1 and J is TRBJ2-5; D unclear. This CDR3 contains 11 residues. Deletions cut 4 bases from V and 3 bases from J, with 3 bases between. Germline-derived CDR1 and CDR2 are MNHNS and SASEGT. This CDR3 is CASSVKETQYF. The CDR3 nucleotides read TGTGCCAGCAGTGTAAAAGAGACCCAGTACTTC.

The gene calls are TRBV5-4 and TRBJ2-7, with D perhaps matching TRBD2 (6 bases). The CDR3 loop spans 15 amino acids. CDR1 is SGHNT, CDR2 YYREEE, per germline (reference sequence). Between the trimmed V and J ends, which lost 1 base and 6 bases, there was a span of 17 bases. CDR3 amino acids: CASSLSPSAGSEQYF. CDR3 nucleotide sequence: TGTGCCAGCAGCTTGAGTCCTTCGGCGGGGAGCGAGCAGTACTTC.

The chain combines TRBV30 with TRBJ1-4; 7 bases are a match to TRBD1. Germline CDR1 reads GTSNPN; CDR2 reads SVGIG (reference sequence). Unmatched junction bases numbered 9, after V lost 0 bases and J lost 2 bases. The length of the CDR3 is 17 residues. CDR3 nucleotide sequence: TGTGCCTGGAGTGTAGGAGTTGAGACAGGGACTAATGAAAAACTGTTTTTT. As protein: CAWSVGVETGTNEKLFF.

This rearrangement joins TRBV19 to TRBJ2-7; unclear D gene. Germline V gene data show CDR1 as LNHDA and CDR2 as SQIVND (reference sequence). The length of the CDR3 is 13 residues. V was clipped by 6 bases and J by 6 bases, with 15 bases between them. CDR3 DNA: TGTGCCAGTAGAGACGGCCCCTCGGGCGAGCAGTACTTC. This codes for CASRDGPSGEQYF.

The rearrangement links TRBV30 to TRBJ2-3; TRBD1 is a possible D gene (5 bases). The CDR3 is 13 amino acids. CDR1 is GTSNPN and CDR2 is SVGIG in the germline V gene (reference sequence). V dropped 8 bases and J dropped 5 bases, with 17 bases sitting between them. The CDR3 DNA sequence: TGTGCCCGCTGGATCGACAGTCAAGATACGCAGTATTTT. This sequence encodes CARWIDSQDTQYF.